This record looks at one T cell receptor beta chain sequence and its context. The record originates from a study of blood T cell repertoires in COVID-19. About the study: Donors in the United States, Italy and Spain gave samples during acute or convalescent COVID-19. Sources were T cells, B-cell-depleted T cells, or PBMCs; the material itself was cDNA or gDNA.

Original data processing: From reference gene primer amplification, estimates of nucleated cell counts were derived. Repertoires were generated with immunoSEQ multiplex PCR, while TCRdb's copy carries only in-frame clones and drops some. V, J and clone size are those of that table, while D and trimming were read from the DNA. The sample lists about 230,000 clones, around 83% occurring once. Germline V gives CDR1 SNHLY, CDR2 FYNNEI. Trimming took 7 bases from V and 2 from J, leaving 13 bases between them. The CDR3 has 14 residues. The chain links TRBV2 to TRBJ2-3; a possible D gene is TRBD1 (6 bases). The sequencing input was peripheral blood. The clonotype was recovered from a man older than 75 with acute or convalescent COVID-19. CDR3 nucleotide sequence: TGTGCCAGCATAAGCGGACAGAACACAGATACGCAGTATTTT. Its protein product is CASISGQNTDTQYF.